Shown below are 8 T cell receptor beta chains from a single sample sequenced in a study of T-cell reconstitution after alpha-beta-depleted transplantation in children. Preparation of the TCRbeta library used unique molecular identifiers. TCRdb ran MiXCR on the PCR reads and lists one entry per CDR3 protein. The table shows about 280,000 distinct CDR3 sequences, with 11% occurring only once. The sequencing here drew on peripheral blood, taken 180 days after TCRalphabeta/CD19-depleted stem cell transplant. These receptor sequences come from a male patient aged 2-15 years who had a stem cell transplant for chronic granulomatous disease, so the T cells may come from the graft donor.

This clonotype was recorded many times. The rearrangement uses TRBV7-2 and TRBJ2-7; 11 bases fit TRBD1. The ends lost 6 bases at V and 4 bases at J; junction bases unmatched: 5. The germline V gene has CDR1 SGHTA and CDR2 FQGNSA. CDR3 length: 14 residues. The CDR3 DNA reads TGTGCCAGCAGGCTGGACAGGGGGCAATACGAGCAGTACTTC. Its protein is CASRLDRGQYEQYF.

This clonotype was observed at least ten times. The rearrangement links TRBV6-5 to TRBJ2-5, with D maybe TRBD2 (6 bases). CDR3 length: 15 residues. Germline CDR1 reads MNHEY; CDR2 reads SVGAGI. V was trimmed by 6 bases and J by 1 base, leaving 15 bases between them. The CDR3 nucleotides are TGTGCCAGCAGCCGGCTTGGAGGGCCCCAAGAGACCCAGTACTTC. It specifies CASSRLGGPQETQYF.

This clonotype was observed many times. The CDR3 nucleotides read TGCGCCAGCAGCCCTTCGACAGGCGAAAAACTGTTTTTT. It codes for CASSPSTGEKLFF. This chain uses TRBV5-1 with TRBJ1-4; maybe TRBD1 (6 bases). CDR3 length equals 13 residues. The germline CDR1 and CDR2 sequences are SGHRS and YFSETQ. Trimming shortened V by 4 bases and J by 8 bases, and 12 bases separated the two germline ends.

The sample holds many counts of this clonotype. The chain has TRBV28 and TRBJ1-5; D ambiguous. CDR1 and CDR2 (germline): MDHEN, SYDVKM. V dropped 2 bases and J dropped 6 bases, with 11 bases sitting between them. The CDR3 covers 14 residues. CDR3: CASSLIPSSQPQHF. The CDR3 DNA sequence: TGTGCCAGCAGTTTAATCCCCAGCTCTCAGCCCCAGCATTTT.

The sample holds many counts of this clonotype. CDR3 in amino acids: CASSYRLAGGNEQYF. The DNA of the CDR3 is TGTGCCAGCAGTTACCGACTAGCGGGAGGGAACGAGCAGTACTTC. The chain carries TRBV6-5 and TRBJ2-7; 14 bases match TRBD2. Germline values: CDR1 MNHEY, CDR2 SVGAGI. The V segment lost 2 bases and the J segment 5 bases; nucleotides outside the gene matches: 2. This CDR3 spans 15 amino acids.

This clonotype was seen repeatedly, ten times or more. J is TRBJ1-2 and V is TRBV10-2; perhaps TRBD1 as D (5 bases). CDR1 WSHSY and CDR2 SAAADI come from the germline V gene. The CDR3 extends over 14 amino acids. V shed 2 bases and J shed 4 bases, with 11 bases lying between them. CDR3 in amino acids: CASSEGTAIYGYTF. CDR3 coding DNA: TGCGCCAGCAGTGAGGGGACGGCAATCTATGGCTACACCTTC.

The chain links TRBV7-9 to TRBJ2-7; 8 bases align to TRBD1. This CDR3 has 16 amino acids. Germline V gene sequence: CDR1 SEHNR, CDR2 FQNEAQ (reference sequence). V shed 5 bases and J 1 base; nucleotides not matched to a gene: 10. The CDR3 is CASSTRTGQGSYEQYF. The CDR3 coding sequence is TGTGCCAGCAGCACTAGGACAGGGCAGGGGTCCTACGAGCAGTACTTC.

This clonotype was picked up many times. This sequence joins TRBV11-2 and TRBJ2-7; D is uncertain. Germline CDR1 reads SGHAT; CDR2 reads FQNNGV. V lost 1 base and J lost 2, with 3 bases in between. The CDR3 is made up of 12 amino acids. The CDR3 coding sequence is TGTGCCAGCAGCTTAGTCCCCTACGAGCAGTACTTC. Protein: CASSLVPYEQYF. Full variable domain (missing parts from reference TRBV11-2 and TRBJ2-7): EAGVAQSPRYKIIEKRQSVAFWCNPISGHATLYWYQQILGQGPKLLIQFQNNGVVDDSQLPKDRFSAERLKGVDSTLKIQPAKLEDSAVYLCASSLVPYEQYFGPGTRLTVT.